These 13 T cell receptor beta chains came from one sample sequenced in a study of T cells in Graves' hyperthyroidism and ophthalmopathy. TCR beta CDR3 regions were amplified from RNA. In the first-round RT-PCR of the TCR CDR3, the HTBI primer set was used. A single record per CDR3 protein comes from TCRdb applying MiXCR to the multiplex PCR reads. The top ten hold about 3.5% of the sample, which has about 600,000 distinct CDR3 sequences, more than 15% seen once. Sequenced material: blood. These receptors were obtained from a woman in her 40s with Graves' ophthalmopathy.

This clonotype was found a few times. The chain recombines TRBV11-3 with TRBJ2-1; 7 nucleotides line up with TRBD2. The germline V gene encodes CDR1 SGHNT and CDR2 YENEEA. There are 15 residues in the CDR3. The trim removed 8 bases at V and 7 bases at J, leaving 14 bases unmatched. CDR3 DNA: TGTGCCAGCCTCCGGGGTCGGGGGGTTCATAATGAGCAGTTCTTC. Its translation is CASLRGRGVHNEQFF.

This clonotype was found a few times. The chain carries TRBV11-2 and TRBJ2-3, with 10 bases matching TRBD2. The CDR3 extends over 14 amino acids. CDR1 is SGHAT and CDR2 is FQNNGV in the germline V gene. Germline trimming cut 3 bases from V and 7 bases from J; bases unmatched to any gene: 4. The CDR3 DNA sequence: TGTGCCAGCAGCTTCCGACTAGCGGGCTATACGCAGTATTTT. Protein product: CASSFRLAGYTQYF.

There are many counts of this clonotype. V gene TRBV5-1 combines with J gene TRBJ2-7, with TRBD1 matching 9 bases. The CDR3 totals 18 residues. CDR1 and CDR2 (germline): SGHRS, YFSETQ. Germline trimming cut 0 bases from V and 3 bases from J; bases unmatched to any gene: 13. CDR3 nucleotide sequence: TGCGCCAGCAGCTTGGGGGTGGCTCGGGACAGGGTCCACTACGAGCAGTACTTC. It yields the protein CASSLGVARDRVHYEQYF. Full variable domain (rest looked up from reference TRBV5-1 and TRBJ2-7): KAGVTQTPRYLIKTRGQQVTLSCSPISGHRSVSWYQQTPGQGLQFLFEYFSETQRNKGNFPGRFSGRQFSNSRSEMNVSTLELGDSALYLCASSLGVARDRVHYEQYFGPGTRLTVT.

This chain connects TRBV7-8 to TRBJ1-2; 7 bases agree with TRBD1. The junction had 9 bases not matched to a gene; V was cut back by 4 bases and J by 7 bases. This CDR3 contains 14 residues. The V gene's germline CDR1 is SGHVS and CDR2 FQNEAQ. The chain's CDR3 is CASSSTGTAGGYTF. For the CDR3, the DNA is TGTGCCAGCAGCTCGACAGGGACGGCCGGTGGCTACACCTTC.

This clonotype was detected only a few times. The chain is built from TRBV28 and TRBJ1-4; 7 nucleotides match TRBD1. Germline trimming cut 6 bases from V and 0 bases from J; bases unmatched to any gene: 7. Germline lookup yields CDR1 MDHEN and CDR2 SYDVKM. The CDR3 is 16 amino acids. The CDR3 bases are TGTGCCAGCAGAGCCGGGACAGCCGCAACTAATGAAAAACTGTTTTTT. This sequence encodes CASRAGTAATNEKLFF. The whole variable domain, filled in from reference TRBV28 and TRBJ1-4, reads DVKVTQSSRYLVKRTGEKVFLECVQDMDHENMFWYRQDPGLGLRLIYFSYDVKMKEKGDIPEGYSVSREKKERFSLILESASTNQTSMYLCASRAGTAATNEKLFFGSGTQLSVL.

This clonotype was picked up many times. The CDR3 nucleotides are TGTGCCAGCAACCCAACCGGGGGACAGGGAACAGATGAGCAGTTCTTC. Translated, it gives CASNPTGGQGTDEQFF. The chain links TRBV6-1 to TRBJ2-1; 9 positions match TRBD1. Germline lookup yields CDR1 MNHNS and CDR2 SASEGT. The CDR3 covers 16 residues. With V trimmed by 7 bases and J by 8 bases, 15 bases remained unmatched.

This clonotype was observed at least ten times. The CDR3 DNA follows: TGTGCCAGCAGTTACTCGGACACTAGCGGGAGGAATGAGCAGTTCTTC. It codes for CASSYSDTSGRNEQFF. V and J are TRBV6-6 and TRBJ2-1, with 12 positions matching TRBD2. Germline V lookup: CDR1 MNHNY, CDR2 SVGAGI (reference sequence). J was trimmed by 7 bases and V by 0 bases; bases with no gene match: 4. This CDR3 region has 16 residues.

The sample holds a few counts of this clonotype. The J gene is TRBJ2-2, the V gene TRBV6-1; tentatively, D is TRBD1 or TRBD2 (7 bases each). CDR3 length: 15 residues. Per germline, CDR1 MNHNS and CDR2 SASEGT. The germline V and J ends were trimmed by 10 bases and 5 bases, with 20 bases remaining between them. CDR3 bases: TGTGCCACCGAGACAGGGAGGGTCAGGACCGGGGAGCTGTTTTTT. Its protein product is CATETGRVRTGELFF.

This clonotype was counted ten times or more. The chain employs TRBV28 and TRBJ1-2; 7 bases match TRBD1. Unmatched junction bases numbered 11, after V lost 2 bases and J lost 8 bases. This CDR3 is built from 15 residues. Germline V lookup: CDR1 MDHEN, CDR2 SYDVKM. Here the CDR3 reads CASSLRVPGGYGYTF. The CDR3 DNA follows: TGTGCCAGCAGTTTAAGAGTCCCAGGGGGATACGGCTACACCTTC.

This clonotype has a count of ten or more. The V gene is TRBV6-2 or TRBV6-3, the J gene TRBJ2-1, with 7 bases matching TRBD2. CDR1 is MNHEY and CDR2 is SVGEGT in the germline V gene. The CDR3 runs 17 residues. The V segment lost 7 bases and the J segment 5 bases; nucleotides outside the gene matches: 17. CDR3 residues: CASTNRLTLATHNEQFF. The CDR3 coding sequence is TGTGCCAGCACCAATCGACTCACACTAGCGACTCACAATGAGCAGTTCTTC.

In this sample, this clonotype turned up a few times. J is TRBJ1-5 and V is TRBV7-2; a possible D gene is TRBD1 (6 bases). This CDR3 contains 15 residues. The germline gives CDR1 SGHTA, CDR2 FQGNSA. Deletions cut 6 bases from V and 1 base from J, with 13 bases between. The chain's CDR3 is CASSDYGGSNQPQHF. The CDR3, as DNA: TGTGCCAGCAGTGATTACGGGGGCAGCAATCAGCCCCAGCATTTT.

This clonotype was recorded a few times. The J gene is TRBJ2-5, the V gene TRBV29-1; perhaps TRBD1 as D (6 bases). In germline, CDR1 is SQVTM, CDR2 ANQGSEA. The CDR3 sequence is 14 residues long. Trimming pared 6 bases from V and 2 bases from J, leaving 16 bases between. The CDR3 protein is CSVAVGGTQETQYF. The CDR3, as DNA: TGCAGCGTCGCGGTTGGGGGCACTCAAGAGACCCAGTACTTC.

This clonotype was observed a single time. J is TRBJ2-1 and V is TRBV19; possibly TRBD2 for D (5 bases). V dropped 3 bases and J dropped 0 bases, with 21 bases sitting between them. The germline V gene encodes CDR1 LNHDA and CDR2 SQIVND (reference sequence). The CDR3 has 19 amino acids. The CDR3 DNA reads TGTGCCAGTAGTATGGGCCCAGCCGTGCGGGTATACTCCTACAATGAGCAGTTCTTC. It specifies CASSMGPAVRVYSYNEQFF.